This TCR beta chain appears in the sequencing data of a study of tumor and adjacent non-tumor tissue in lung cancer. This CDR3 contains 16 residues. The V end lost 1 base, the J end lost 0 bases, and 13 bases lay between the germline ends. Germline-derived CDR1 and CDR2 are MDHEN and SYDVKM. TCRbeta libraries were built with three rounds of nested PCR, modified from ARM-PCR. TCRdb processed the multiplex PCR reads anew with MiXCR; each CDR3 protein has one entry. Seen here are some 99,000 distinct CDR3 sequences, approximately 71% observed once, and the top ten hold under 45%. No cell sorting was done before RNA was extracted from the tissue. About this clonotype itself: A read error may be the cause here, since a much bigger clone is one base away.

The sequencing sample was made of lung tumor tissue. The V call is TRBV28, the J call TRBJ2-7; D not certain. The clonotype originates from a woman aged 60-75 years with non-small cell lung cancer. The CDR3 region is CASSLSLTTLSYEQYF. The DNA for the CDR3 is TGTGCCAGCAGTTTATCACTAACGACCCTCTCCTACGAGCAGTACTTC.